This TCR beta chain was sequenced for a study of blood T cell repertoires in COVID-19. In the study overall: From the United States, Italy and Spain came samples of acute and convalescent COVID-19. From T cells, B-cell-depleted T cells, or PBMCs came the material, which was cDNA or gDNA.

In the original analysis: Nucleated cell counts were estimated from reference gene primer amplification. Clones were sequenced by immunoSEQ multiplex PCR, and TCRdb holds only the in-frame ones, with some missing. V and J calls and clone size are as listed in that table; D and trimming were resolved from the DNA. The sample lists about 360,000 clones; 81% were seen once. V was cut by 1 base and J by 10 bases, with 5 bases left in between. Germline V gene lookup returns CDR1 SNHLY and CDR2 FYNNEI. This CDR3 comprises 12 residues. This chain connects TRBV2 to TRBJ1-6; D gene uncertain. The material sequenced was peripheral blood. The clonotype originates from a human donor with acute or convalescent COVID-19. The donor label of this sample is uncertain. CDR3 amino acids: CASSEGASPLHF. The CDR3 nucleotides read TGTGCCAGCAGTGAAGGCGCCTCACCCCTCCACTTT.